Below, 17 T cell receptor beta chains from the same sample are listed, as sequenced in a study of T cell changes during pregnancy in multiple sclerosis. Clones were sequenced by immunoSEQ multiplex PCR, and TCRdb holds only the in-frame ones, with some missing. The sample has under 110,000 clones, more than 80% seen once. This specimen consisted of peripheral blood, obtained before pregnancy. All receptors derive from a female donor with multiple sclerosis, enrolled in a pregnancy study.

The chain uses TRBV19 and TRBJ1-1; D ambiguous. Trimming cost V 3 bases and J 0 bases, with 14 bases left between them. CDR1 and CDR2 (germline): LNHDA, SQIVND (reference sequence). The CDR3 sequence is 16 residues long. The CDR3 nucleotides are TGTGCCAGTAGTATGGGAGGGCGAACGATGAACACTGAAGCTTTCTTT. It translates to CASSMGGRTMNTEAFF.

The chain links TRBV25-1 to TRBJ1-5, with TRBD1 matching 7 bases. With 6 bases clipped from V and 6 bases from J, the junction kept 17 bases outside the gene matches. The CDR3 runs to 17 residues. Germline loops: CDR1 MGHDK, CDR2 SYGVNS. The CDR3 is CASSPNSAGGLGQPQHF. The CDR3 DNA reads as TGTGCCAGCAGCCCTAATTCGGCAGGGGGGTTGGGTCAGCCCCAGCATTTT.

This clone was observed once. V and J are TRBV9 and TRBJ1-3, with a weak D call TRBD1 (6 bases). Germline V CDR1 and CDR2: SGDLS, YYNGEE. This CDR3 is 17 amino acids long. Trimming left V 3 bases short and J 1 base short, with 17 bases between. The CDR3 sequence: CASSANLRGKSGNTIYF. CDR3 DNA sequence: TGTGCCAGCAGCGCCAACCTCAGGGGAAAGTCTGGAAACACCATATATTTT.

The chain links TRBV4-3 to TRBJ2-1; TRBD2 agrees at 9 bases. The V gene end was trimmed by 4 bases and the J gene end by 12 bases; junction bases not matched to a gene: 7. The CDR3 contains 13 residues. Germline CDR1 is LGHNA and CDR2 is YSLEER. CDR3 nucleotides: TGCGCCAGCAGCCTCTCTGGTAGCGGGGGGCAGTTCTTC. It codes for CASSLSGSGGQFF.

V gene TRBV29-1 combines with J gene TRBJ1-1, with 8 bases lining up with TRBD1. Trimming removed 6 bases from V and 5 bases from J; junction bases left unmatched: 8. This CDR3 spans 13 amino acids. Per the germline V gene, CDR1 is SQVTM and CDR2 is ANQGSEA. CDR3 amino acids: CSVTRTGNTEAFF. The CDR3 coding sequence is TGCAGCGTCACCCGGACAGGGAATACTGAAGCTTTCTTT. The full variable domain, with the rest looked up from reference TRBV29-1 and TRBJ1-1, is SAVISQKPSRDICQRGTSLTIQCQVDSQVTMMFWYRQQPGQSLTLIATANQGSEATYESGFVIDKFPISRPNLTFSTLTVSNMSPEDSSIYLCSVTRTGNTEAFFGQGTRLTVV.

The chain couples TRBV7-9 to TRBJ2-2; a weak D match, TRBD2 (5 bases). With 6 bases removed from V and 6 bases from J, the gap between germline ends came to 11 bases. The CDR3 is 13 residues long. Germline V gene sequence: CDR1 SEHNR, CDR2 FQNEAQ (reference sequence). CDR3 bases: TGTGCCAGCAGTCGCGGGTTCGCCGGGGAGCTGTTTTTT. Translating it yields CASSRGFAGELFF.

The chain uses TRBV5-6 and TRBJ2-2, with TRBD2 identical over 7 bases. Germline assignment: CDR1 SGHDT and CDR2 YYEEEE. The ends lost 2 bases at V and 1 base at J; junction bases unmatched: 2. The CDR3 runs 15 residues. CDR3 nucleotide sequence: TGTGCCAGCAGCTTTGGGGGGGGGAACACCGGGGAGCTGTTTTTT. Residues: CASSFGGGNTGELFF.

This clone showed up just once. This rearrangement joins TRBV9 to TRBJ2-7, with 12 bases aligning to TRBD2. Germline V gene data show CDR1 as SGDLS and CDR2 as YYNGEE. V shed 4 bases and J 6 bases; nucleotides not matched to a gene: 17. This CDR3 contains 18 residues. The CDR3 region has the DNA TGTGCCAGCAGCCCCCAAGATTGGCTAGCGGGAGGGCGGGGCGAGCAGTACTTC. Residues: CASSPQDWLAGGRGEQYF.

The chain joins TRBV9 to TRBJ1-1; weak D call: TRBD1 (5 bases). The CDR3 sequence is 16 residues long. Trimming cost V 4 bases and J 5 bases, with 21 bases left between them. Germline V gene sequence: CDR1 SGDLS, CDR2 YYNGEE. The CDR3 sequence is CASSPTTNQGLTEAFF. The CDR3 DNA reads TGTGCCAGCAGCCCCACGACAAACCAGGGTTTGACTGAAGCTTTCTTT.

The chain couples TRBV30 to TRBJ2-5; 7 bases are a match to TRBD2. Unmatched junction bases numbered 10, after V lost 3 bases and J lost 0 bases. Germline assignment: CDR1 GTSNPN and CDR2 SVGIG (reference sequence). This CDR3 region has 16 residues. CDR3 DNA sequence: TGTGCCTGGAGCCCTGGGTTTCTAGCGGACCAAGAGACCCAGTACTTC. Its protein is CAWSPGFLADQETQYF.

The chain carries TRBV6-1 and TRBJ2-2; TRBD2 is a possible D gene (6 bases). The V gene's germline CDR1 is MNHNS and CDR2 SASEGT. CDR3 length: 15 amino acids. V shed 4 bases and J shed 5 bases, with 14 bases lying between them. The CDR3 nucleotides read TGTGCCAGCAGTGGGGAGGTAGCTAGGACCGGGGAGCTGTTTTTT. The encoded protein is CASSGEVARTGELFF.

This CDR3 is CASSLGGRAQYF. In DNA form, the CDR3 reads TGTGCCAGCAGCTTAGGAGGGAGGGCTCAGTACTTC. The chain couples TRBV7-2 to TRBJ2-7; TRBD2 matches at 7 bases. This CDR3 comprises 12 residues. V was pared by 1 base and J by 10 bases, with 4 bases of the junction left unmatched. Germline values: CDR1 SGHTA, CDR2 FQGNSA.

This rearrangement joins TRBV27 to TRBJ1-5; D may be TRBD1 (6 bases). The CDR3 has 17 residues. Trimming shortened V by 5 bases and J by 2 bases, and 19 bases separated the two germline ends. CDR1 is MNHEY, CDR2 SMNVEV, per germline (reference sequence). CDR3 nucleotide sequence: TGTGCCAGCAGTCCGCAATTCTCAGGGGCCGGCAATCAGCCCCAGCATTTT. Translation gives CASSPQFSGAGNQPQHF.

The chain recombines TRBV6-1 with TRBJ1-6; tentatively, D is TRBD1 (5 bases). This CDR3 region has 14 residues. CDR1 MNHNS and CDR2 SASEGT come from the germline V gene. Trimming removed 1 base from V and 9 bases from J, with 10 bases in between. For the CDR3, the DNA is TGTGCCAGCAGTGAAGGGGGCGGGATTTCACCCCTCCACTTT. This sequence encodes CASSEGGGISPLHF.

For the CDR3, the DNA is TGCGCCAGCAGCTTTGCGGCGGGCTCAGGTTACGAGCAGTACTTC. Protein sequence: CASSFAAGSGYEQYF. The chain recombines TRBV5-1 with TRBJ2-7, with a weak D call TRBD2 (5 bases). V was shortened by 2 bases and J by 4 bases, with 16 bases between the two germline ends. The CDR3 runs 15 residues. Germline-derived CDR1 and CDR2 are SGHRS and YFSETQ. Together with reference TRBV5-1 and TRBJ2-7, the CDR3 gives the full variable domain: KAGVTQTPRYLIKTRGQQVTLSCSPISGHRSVSWYQQTPGQGLQFLFEYFSETQRNKGNFPGRFSGRQFSNSRSEMNVSTLELGDSALYLCASSFAAGSGYEQYFGPGTRLTVT.

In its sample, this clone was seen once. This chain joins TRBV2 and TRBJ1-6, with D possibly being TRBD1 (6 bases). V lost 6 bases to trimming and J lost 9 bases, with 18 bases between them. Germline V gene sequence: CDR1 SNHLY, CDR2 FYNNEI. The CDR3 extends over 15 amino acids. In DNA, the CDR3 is TGTGCCAGCAGCCGCGGACAGATAGGCGCTTCACCCCTCCACTTT. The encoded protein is CASSRGQIGASPLHF.

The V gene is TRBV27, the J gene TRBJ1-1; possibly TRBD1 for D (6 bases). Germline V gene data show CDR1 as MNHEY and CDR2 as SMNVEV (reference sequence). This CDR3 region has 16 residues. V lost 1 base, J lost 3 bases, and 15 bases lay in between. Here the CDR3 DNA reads TGTGCCAGCAGTTTATTTCCTCCAGGGGCGTACACTGAAGCTTTCTTT. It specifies CASSLFPPGAYTEAFF.